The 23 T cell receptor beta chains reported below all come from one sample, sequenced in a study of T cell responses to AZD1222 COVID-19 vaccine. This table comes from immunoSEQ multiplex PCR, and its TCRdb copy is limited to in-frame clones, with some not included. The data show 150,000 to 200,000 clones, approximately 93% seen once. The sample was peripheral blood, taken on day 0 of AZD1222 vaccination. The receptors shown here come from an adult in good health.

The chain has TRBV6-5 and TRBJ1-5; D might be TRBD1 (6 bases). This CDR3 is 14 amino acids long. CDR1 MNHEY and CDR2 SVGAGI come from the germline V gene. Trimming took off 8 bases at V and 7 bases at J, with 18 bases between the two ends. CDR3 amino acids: CASEATGAIQPQHF. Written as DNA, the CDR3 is TGTGCCAGCGAAGCGACAGGAGCGATCCAGCCCCAGCATTTT.

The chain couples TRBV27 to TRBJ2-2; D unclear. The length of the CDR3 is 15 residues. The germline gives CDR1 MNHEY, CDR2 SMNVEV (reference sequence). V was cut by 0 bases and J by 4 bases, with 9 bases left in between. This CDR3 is CASSLSGWGTGELFF. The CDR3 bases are TGTGCCAGCAGTTTATCCGGGTGGGGCACCGGGGAGCTGTTTTTT.

This CDR3 is CASSPGEEGYTEAFF. CDR3 sequence (DNA): TGTGCCAGTTCCCCAGGGGAGGAGGGATACACTGAAGCTTTCTTT. The rearrangement joins TRBV6-5 to TRBJ1-1, with D perhaps matching TRBD1 (6 bases). V gave up 9 bases and J gave up 3 bases, with 20 bases separating them. The CDR3 spans 15 residues. CDR1 is MNHEY and CDR2 is SVGAGI in the germline V gene.

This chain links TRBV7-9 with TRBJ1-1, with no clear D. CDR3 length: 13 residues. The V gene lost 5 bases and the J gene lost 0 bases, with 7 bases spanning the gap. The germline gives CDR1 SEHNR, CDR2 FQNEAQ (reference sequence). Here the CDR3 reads CASSQQLNTEAFF. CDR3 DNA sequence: TGTGCCAGCAGCCAACAGCTGAACACTGAAGCTTTCTTT.

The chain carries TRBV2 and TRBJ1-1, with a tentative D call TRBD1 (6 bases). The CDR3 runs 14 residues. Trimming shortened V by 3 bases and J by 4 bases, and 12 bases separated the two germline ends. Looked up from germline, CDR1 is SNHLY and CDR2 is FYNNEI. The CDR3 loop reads CASSEQGLITEAFF. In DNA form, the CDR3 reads TGTGCCAGCAGTGAGCAGGGGTTGATCACTGAAGCTTTCTTT.

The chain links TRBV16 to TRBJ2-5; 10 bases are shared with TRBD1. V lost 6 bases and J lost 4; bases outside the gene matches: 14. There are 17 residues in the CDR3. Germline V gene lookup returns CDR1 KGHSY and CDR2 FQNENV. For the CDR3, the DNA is TGTGCCAGCAGTCATCGCCGGGACAGGGGTATTGGAGAGACCCAGTACTTC. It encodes CASSHRRDRGIGETQYF.

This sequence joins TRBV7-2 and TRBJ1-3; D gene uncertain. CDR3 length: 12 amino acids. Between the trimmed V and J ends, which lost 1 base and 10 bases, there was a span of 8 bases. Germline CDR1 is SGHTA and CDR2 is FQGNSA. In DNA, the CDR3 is TGTGCCAGCAGCTTAGTGGCACGAACCATATATTTT. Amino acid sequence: CASSLVARTIYF. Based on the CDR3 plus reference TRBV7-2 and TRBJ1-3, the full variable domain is GAGVSQSPSNKVTEKGKDVELRCDPISGHTALYWYRQSLGQGLEFLIYFQGNSAPDKSGLPSDRFSAERTGGSVSTLTIQRTQQEDSAVYLCASSLVARTIYFGEGSWLTVV.

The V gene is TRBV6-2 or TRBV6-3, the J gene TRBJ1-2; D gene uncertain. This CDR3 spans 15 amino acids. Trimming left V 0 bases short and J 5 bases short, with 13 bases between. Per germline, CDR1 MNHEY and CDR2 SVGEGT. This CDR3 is CASSYSKQTGYGYTF. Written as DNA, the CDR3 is TGTGCCAGCAGTTACTCGAAGCAGACGGGTTATGGCTACACCTTC.

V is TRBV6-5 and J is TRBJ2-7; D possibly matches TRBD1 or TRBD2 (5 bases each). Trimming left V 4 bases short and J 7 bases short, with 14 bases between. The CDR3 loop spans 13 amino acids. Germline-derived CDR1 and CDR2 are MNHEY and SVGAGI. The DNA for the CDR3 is TGTGCCAGCAGTTTAGTGAGGGGTGAGGAGCAGTACTTC. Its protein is CASSLVRGEEQYF.

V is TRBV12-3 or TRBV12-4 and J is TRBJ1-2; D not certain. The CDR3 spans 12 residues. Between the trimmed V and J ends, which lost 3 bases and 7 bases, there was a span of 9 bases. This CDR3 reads CASSFTRVGYTF. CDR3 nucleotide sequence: TGTGCCAGCAGTTTTACGCGCGTTGGCTACACCTTC.

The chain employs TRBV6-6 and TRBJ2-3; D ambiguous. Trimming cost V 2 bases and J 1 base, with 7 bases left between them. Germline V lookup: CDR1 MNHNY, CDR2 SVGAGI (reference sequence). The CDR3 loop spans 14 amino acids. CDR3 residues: CASSYQLGTDTQYF. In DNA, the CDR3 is TGTGCCAGCAGTTACCAACTTGGCACAGATACGCAGTATTTT.

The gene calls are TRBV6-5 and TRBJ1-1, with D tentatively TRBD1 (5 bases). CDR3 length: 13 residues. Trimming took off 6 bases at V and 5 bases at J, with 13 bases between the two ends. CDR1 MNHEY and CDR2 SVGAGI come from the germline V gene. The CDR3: CASRGPLETEAFF. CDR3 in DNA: TGTGCCAGCAGGGGGCCCCTCGAGACTGAAGCTTTCTTT.

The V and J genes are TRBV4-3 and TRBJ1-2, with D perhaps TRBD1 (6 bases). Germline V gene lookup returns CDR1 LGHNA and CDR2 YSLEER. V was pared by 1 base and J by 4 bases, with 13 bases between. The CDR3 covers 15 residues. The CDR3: CASSQALDRRYGYTF. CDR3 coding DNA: TGCGCCAGCAGCCAAGCTCTAGACAGGCGCTATGGCTACACCTTC.

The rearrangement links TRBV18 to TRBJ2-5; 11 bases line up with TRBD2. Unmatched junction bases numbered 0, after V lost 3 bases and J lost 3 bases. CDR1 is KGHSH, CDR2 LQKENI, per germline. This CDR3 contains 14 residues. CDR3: CASSPGLAEETQYF. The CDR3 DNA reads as TGTGCCAGCTCACCGGGACTAGCGGAAGAGACCCAGTACTTC.

CDR3 DNA: TGTGCCAGTAACCAGGACAGGGCTGGAAACACCATATATTTT. Translated, it gives CASNQDRAGNTIYF. The rearrangement uses TRBV19 and TRBJ1-3, with 8 bases that match TRBD1. The CDR3 runs 14 residues. J lost 2 bases, V lost 7 bases, and 4 bases had no gene match. In germline, CDR1 is LNHDA, CDR2 SQIVND (reference sequence).

CDR3 nucleotide sequence: TGTGCCAGCAGCCTACAGGGGTATTATGGCTACACCTTC. Amino acids: CASSLQGYYGYTF. This chain links TRBV12-3 or TRBV12-4 with TRBJ1-2; 7 bases match TRBD1. The length of the CDR3 is 13 residues. Trimming took 6 bases from V and 5 from J; bases not matched to a gene: 6.

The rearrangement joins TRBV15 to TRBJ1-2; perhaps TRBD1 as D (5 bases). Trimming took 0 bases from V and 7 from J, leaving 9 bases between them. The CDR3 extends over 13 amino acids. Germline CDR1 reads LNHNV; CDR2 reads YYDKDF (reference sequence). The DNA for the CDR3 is TGTGCCACCAGCAGAGACGGGGGGGTTGGCTACACCTTC. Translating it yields CATSRDGGVGYTF.

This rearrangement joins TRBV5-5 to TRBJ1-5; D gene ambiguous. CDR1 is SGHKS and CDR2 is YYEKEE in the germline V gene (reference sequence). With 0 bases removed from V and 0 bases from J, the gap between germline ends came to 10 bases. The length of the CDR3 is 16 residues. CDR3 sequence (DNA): TGTGCCAGCAGCTTGGGGGTCGGTTATAGCAATCAGCCCCAGCATTTT. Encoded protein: CASSLGVGYSNQPQHF.

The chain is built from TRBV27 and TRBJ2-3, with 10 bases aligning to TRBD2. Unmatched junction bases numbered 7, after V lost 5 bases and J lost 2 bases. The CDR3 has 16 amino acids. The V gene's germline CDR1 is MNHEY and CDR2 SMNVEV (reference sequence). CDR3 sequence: CASSAAGGPNTDTQYF. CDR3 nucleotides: TGTGCCAGCAGTGCAGCGGGGGGGCCCAACACAGATACGCAGTATTTT.

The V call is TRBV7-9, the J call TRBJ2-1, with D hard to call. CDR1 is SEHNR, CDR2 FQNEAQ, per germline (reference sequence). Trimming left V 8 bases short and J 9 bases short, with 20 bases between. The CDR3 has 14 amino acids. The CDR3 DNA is TGTGCCAGCTGTAAGACCGAGCTTTGGGGTGAGCAGTTCTTC. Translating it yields CASCKTELWGEQFF.

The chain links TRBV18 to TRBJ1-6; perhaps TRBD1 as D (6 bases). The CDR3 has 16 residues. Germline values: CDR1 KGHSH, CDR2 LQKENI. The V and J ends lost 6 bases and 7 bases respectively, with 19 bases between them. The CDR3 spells CASSRVRTANNSPLHF. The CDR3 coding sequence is TGTGCCAGCTCCAGGGTAAGGACAGCCAACAATTCACCCCTCCACTTT.

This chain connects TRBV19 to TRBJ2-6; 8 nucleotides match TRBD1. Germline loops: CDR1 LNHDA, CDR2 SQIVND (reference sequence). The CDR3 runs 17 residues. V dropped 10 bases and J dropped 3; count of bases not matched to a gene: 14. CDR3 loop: CATTGMDRAYGANVLTF. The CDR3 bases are TGTGCCACCACAGGAATGGACAGGGCTTATGGGGCCAACGTCCTGACTTTC.

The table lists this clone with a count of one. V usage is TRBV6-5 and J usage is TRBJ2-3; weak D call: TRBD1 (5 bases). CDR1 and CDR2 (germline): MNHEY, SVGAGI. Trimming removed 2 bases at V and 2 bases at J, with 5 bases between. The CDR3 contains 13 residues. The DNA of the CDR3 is TGTGCCAGCAGTTACGGGGCCACAGATACGCAGTATTTT. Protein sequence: CASSYGATDTQYF.